This TCR beta chain was documented in a study of graft-versus-host responses after intestinal transplantation listed by TCRdb under 2021. Regarding the study in general: The transplants that recipients received were multivisceral, liver-intestinal, or isolated intestinal. Rather than being sequenced by the commercial service, samples from a few later patients were sequenced in-house on an Illumina MiSeq and processed with MiXCR. Donor T cell macrochimerism was defined as a peak of at least 4% donor T cells among recipient peripheral blood mononuclear cells. The cohort enrolled about two dozen intestinal transplant recipients including one retransplant, and a few patients lacking pretransplant specimens were excluded. After intestinal transplantation, graft-versus-host and host-versus-graft alloreactive T cell clones were followed in the graft, circulation and bone marrow using bulk TCR-beta CDR3 sequencing. To identify alloreactive clones, pre-transplant mixed lymphocyte reaction products were sequenced and then compared with unstimulated pre-transplant donor and recipient T cells. Every recipient was given anti-thymocyte globulin induction, then maintenance tacrolimus and steroids for 3 to 4 years.

Concerning this clone: Its antigen is currently not known. The sample holds no much larger clone one base away, and base qualities are not on file.

Blood samples were collected up to 4 times in the first month after transplant and then at least monthly when available. On the study overall, not on this receptor specifically: Early after transplant, peak levels of circulating GvH clones were found to be associated with declines in HvG clones. GvH clones turned up in recipient bone marrow, with some appearing earlier in ileal mucosa or blood, a pattern consistent with an intestinal mucosal origin. In the allografts of patients with donor T cell macrochimerism, GvH to HvG T cell clonal ratios were high. Conclusions were limited by the relatively low number and heterogeneity of intestinal transplant patients.

Library method: the immunoSEQ multiplex PCR assay. High-throughput TCR-beta CDR3 sequencing of genomic DNA from most patients was performed by Adaptive Biotechnologies. Per the source publication's procedure: TCR sequencing data for roughly 20 patients were retrieved from Adaptive's ImmunoSEQ software; a few other patients were processed with MiXCR and VDJtools. Because the origin of CDR3 nucleotide sequences shared between donor and recipient could not be assigned, those sequences were removed. Alloreactive clones required at least 2-fold expansion over unstimulated cells and minimum CFSE-low frequency of 0.002% (template counts) or 0.001% (read counts). A clone was considered mappable if detected in the sequenced pre-transplant spleen, lymph node, or MLR CFSE-low populations of the donor or recipient. The cumulative frequency of alloreactive clones was calculated as a percentage of all sequences, weighted by copy number. TCRdb took this table from immuneACCESS and kept in-frame rearrangements with V and J called. Such tables lack part of the clones; where checked against another copy, unresolved V genes explain under half of the gap, and the rest is unexplained. For V, J and clone size, that table is used; D and trimming come from the DNA. The sample data list 77,000 or so clones, and around 93% of these were observed just once. The ten largest clones add up to 0.55% to 0.75% of the sample.

The source was PBMCs, collected 98 days after intestinal transplantation. The receptor's source is a human patient who received an intestinal transplant, so some T cells may come from the graft donor.

The DNA reads as follows: TGTGCCAGCAGCATTACAGGGAGTTCAGAGACCCAGTACTTC. Its amino acids are CASSITGSSETQYF. In this chain, TRBV9 is recombined with TRBJ2-5; matching of 6 bases hints at TRBD1 as the D gene. V is clipped by 4 bases and J by 4 bases, and the sequence between their germline boundaries is 14 bases long. According to the germline V gene, CDR1 reads SGDLS and CDR2 reads YYNGEE. The CDR3 runs 14 residues from the cysteine to the phenylalanine. Only the CDR3 DNA stays, 42 bases, in frame from base 1.